This T cell receptor (beta chain) was captured in a study of OX40 agonist ivuxolimab in advanced cancers. A note on the overall study: Ivuxolimab, which targeted the costimulatory receptor OX40 (CD134), was an agonistic, fully human IgG2 monoclonal antibody. Intravenous ivuxolimab was administered to patients every 2 weeks at six dose levels: 0.01, 0.1, 0.3, 1.5, 3 and 10 mg/kg. Of the roughly 52 patients in dose escalation, about 20 had hepatocellular carcinoma, around 15 had melanoma, 9 had renal cell carcinoma and 9 had head and neck cancer. A male proportion of approximately 83% and a mean age of around 60 years, ranging from about 23 to 90, were recorded for the dose-escalation cohort. Prior anti-PD-1, anti-PD-L1 or anti-CTLA-4 therapy was permitted, and 30% to 45% of dose-escalation patients had received checkpoint inhibitors. Partial responses were achieved by three dose-escalation patients, of whom one had hepatocellular carcinoma and two had cutaneous melanoma. The purpose of peripheral TCRbeta sequencing was to test whether ivuxolimab changed TCR sequence diversity and led to clonal T-cell expansion. The paper reports the monotherapy dose-escalation portion (N of about 50 patients) of the phase I ivuxolimab trial.

The germline ends are 12 bases apart after V is trimmed by 4 bases and J by 6 bases. In the germline V gene (reference sequence), CDR1 corresponds to GTSNPN and CDR2 to SVGIG. From cysteine to phenylalanine, the CDR3 is 12 amino acids long. Here the CDR3 DNA is all that survives: 36 bases in frame from base 1. What the research found in general, with its limitations: Low levels of normalized T-cell clonal expansion were also seen in some nonresponding patients. In the 0.1-3.0 mg/kg groups, partial responders were among the patients with the lowest normalized peripheral clonal expansion, particularly in CD8+ T cells. After ivuxolimab, expanded clones were on average more numerous among CD8+ T cells than among CD4+ T cells. Antigen specificity was not determined for the clonally expanded peripheral T cells. Clonal expansion of both CD4+ and CD8+ blood T cells was observed from baseline to week 6 at doses 0.1 to 3.0 mg/kg.

Genomic DNA was isolated from the sorted cells so that the TCRbeta CDR3 region could be sequenced. The immunoSEQ Assay was used to sequence the TCRbeta CDR3 regions. TCRdb's version of the immuneACCESS table is confined to in-frame rearrangements and falls short of the full clone set. An unresolved V gene accounts for under half of the shortfall where checked; the remainder is of unknown origin. For this sample there are about 29,000 clones; approximately 79% appear just once. The top ten constitute around 32% of the sample. The trial excluded patients who had a history of autoimmune disease or were on systemic immunosuppression. Peripheral blood for TCR sequencing was drawn from every dose cohort at baseline, at cycle 4 day 1 and at cycle 7 day 1. Samples were obtained from an open-label, multicenter, first-in-human phase I dose-escalation trial of ivuxolimab. The trial enrolled adults with locally advanced or metastatic head and neck squamous cell, hepatocellular, melanoma or renal cell carcinoma. Before TCR sequencing, CD4+ and CD8+ T cells were separately sorted from peripheral blood.

This clone was seen a few times. Its antigen remains unidentified. No base quality information exists; no much larger clone differs at one position. The origin of this receptor is an adult with an advanced solid tumor such as melanoma, head and neck, liver or kidney cancer. The sample in question was CD4+ or CD8+ T cells sorted from blood, obtained in a trial of the OX40 agonist ivuxolimab. The receptor chain draws on TRBV30 and TRBJ1-1; possibly the D gene is TRBD1, per 5 matching bases. CDR3 reads: CAWTHSTAEAFF. DNA sequence: TGTGCCTGGACCCACTCGACAGCTGAAGCTTTCTTT.